Presented here are 26 T cell receptor beta chains from one specimen sequenced in a study of early T cells in non-severe SARS-CoV-2 infection. TCRdb re-called the 5' RACE reads with MiXCR, one entry per CDR3 protein. The top ten hold over 6.5% of the sample, which has roughly 70,000 distinct CDR3 sequences, around 13% seen once. Sequenced input: whole blood. The receptor source for this set is an adult who was a healthcare worker with PCR-confirmed SARS-CoV-2 infection or an uninfected control (not recorded which).

The rearrangement links TRBV19 to TRBJ2-7; possible D gene TRBD1, 5 bases. Germline V CDR1 and CDR2: LNHDA, SQIVND (reference sequence). The CDR3 loop spans 14 amino acids. Trimming took off 3 bases at V and 6 bases at J, with 15 bases between the two ends. CDR3 nucleotides: TGTGCCAGTAGTATGCAACTTCCAGGGTCCGAGCAGTACTTC. Its translation is CASSMQLPGSEQYF.

The chain joins TRBV4-1 to TRBJ2-1, with D perhaps matching TRBD2 (5 bases). The CDR3 has 15 residues. Trimming took off 0 bases at V and 3 bases at J, with 9 bases between the two ends. Germline V lookup: CDR1 MGHRA, CDR2 YSYEKL. CDR3 sequence reads: CASSQDRDGYNEQFF. Here the CDR3 DNA reads TGCGCCAGCAGCCAAGATCGGGATGGCTACAATGAGCAGTTCTTC.

The chain employs TRBV2 and TRBJ2-1, with a tentative D call TRBD2 (5 bases). This CDR3 contains 15 residues. CDR1 and CDR2 (germline): SNHLY, FYNNEI. Trimming cost V 6 bases and J 0 bases, with 12 bases left between them. CDR3 sequence: CASRPADHSYNEQFF. Here the CDR3 DNA reads TGTGCCAGCAGGCCAGCGGACCACTCCTACAATGAGCAGTTCTTC.

In this sample, this clonotype turned up a few times. This could be a read error, since a much larger clone is one nucleotide away. This sequence joins TRBV20-1 and TRBJ1-5; D unclear. Deletions cut 3 bases from V and 4 bases from J, with 19 bases between. The CDR3 contains 16 residues. Germline-derived CDR1 and CDR2 are DFQATT and SNEGSKA (reference sequence). CDR3 nucleotide sequence: TGCAGTGCTAGCCTCGCCAGTTTGGGAGAAAATCAGCCCCAGCATTTT. Protein: CSASLASLGENQPQHF.

In its sample, this clonotype was seen many times. The V gene is TRBV5-1, the J gene TRBJ2-7; 7 nucleotides match TRBD2. V trimming: 0 bases; J trimming: 5 bases; junction bases outside the gene matches: 5. There are 14 residues in the CDR3. The V gene's germline CDR1 is SGHRS and CDR2 YFSETQ. CDR3 sequence: CASSLAQRENEQYF. The CDR3 DNA reads as TGCGCCAGCAGCTTGGCCCAGCGGGAAAACGAGCAGTACTTC.

V usage is TRBV5-1 and J usage is TRBJ2-2; 7 bases map to TRBD1. The J segment lost 3 bases and the V segment lost 4 bases, leaving 6 bases of the junction unmatched. Germline V gene lookup returns CDR1 SGHRS and CDR2 YFSETQ. The CDR3 runs to 15 residues. In nucleotides, the CDR3 is TGCGCCAGCAGCATCACCGGGACAGACACCGGGGAGCTGTTTTTT. Translating it yields CASSITGTDTGELFF. Based on the CDR3 plus reference TRBV5-1 and TRBJ2-2, the full variable domain is KAGVTQTPRYLIKTRGQQVTLSCSPISGHRSVSWYQQTPGQGLQFLFEYFSETQRNKGNFPGRFSGRQFSNSRSEMNVSTLELGDSALYLCASSITGTDTGELFFGEGSRLTVL.

The chain joins TRBV5-1 to TRBJ2-2; 10 bases map to TRBD1. After removal of 5 bases from V and 2 bases from J, the junction contained 6 bases not matched to a gene. The CDR3 is 16 residues long. CDR1 SGHRS and CDR2 YFSETQ come from the germline V gene. CDR3 residues: CASRRTGGANTGELFF. As DNA, the CDR3 is TGCGCCAGCAGGAGGACAGGGGGTGCCAACACCGGGGAGCTGTTTTTT.

This clonotype was counted a few times. The chain links TRBV28 to TRBJ2-4; 7 bases fit TRBD2. Germline CDR1 and CDR2: MDHEN and SYDVKM. The length of the CDR3 is 16 residues. Trimming removed 5 bases from V and 7 bases from J; junction bases left unmatched: 14. CDR3 residues: CASSTFAGVRENIQYF. In nucleotides, the CDR3 is TGTGCCAGCAGTACCTTTGCGGGGGTAAGGGAGAACATTCAGTACTTC. The full variable domain, in which reference TRBV28 and TRBJ2-4 provide the parts outside the CDR3, is DVKVTQSSRYLVKRTGEKVFLECVQDMDHENMFWYRQDPGLGLRLIYFSYDVKMKEKGDIPEGYSVSREKKERFSLILESASTNQTSMYLCASSTFAGVRENIQYFGAGTRLSVL.

V gene TRBV7-8 combines with J gene TRBJ2-3, with 12 bases that match TRBD1. The CDR3 runs 14 residues. V trimming: 10 bases; J trimming: 3 bases; junction bases outside the gene matches: 5. Germline values: CDR1 SGHVS, CDR2 FQNEAQ. CDR3 protein: CAIGDRGLTDTQYF. CDR3 bases: TGTGCCATCGGGGACAGGGGGCTAACAGATACGCAGTATTTT.

This chain links TRBV28 with TRBJ2-4; weak D call: TRBD1 (6 bases). This CDR3 comprises 14 residues. Deletions cut 1 base from V and 6 bases from J, with 10 bases between. Germline assignment: CDR1 MDHEN and CDR2 SYDVKM. The DNA of the CDR3 is TGTGCCAGCAGTTTATACAGGGACGGAAACATTCAGTACTTC. Translation gives CASSLYRDGNIQYF.

The chain is built from TRBV20-1 and TRBJ2-5, with no clear D. There are 11 residues in the CDR3. CDR1 and CDR2 from the germline V gene are DFQATT and SNEGSKA (reference sequence). V gave up 0 bases and J gave up 5 bases, with 4 bases separating them. CDR3 in DNA: TGCAGTGCTAGAGATTACGAGACCCAGTACTTC. Translation gives CSARDYETQYF.

The V call is TRBV29-1, the J call TRBJ2-3; 7 nucleotides match TRBD2. The CDR3 runs to 14 residues. The V gene's germline CDR1 is SQVTM and CDR2 ANQGSEA. Trimming at V came to 5 bases and at J to 4 bases, leaving 9 bases not matched to a gene. CDR3 nucleotides: TGCAGCGTTAGAAGCGGGATGATTTCAGATACGCAGTATTTT. Encoded protein: CSVRSGMISDTQYF.

This clonotype was detected ten times or more. The chain recombines TRBV7-9 with TRBJ2-5, with TRBD2 matching over 7 bases. Germline-derived CDR1 and CDR2 are SEHNR and FQNEAQ (reference sequence). This CDR3 contains 15 residues. J lost 5 bases, V lost 5 bases, and 11 bases had no gene match. The chain's CDR3 is CASSLAAGAVETQYF. Written as DNA, the CDR3 is TGTGCCAGCAGCCTGGCGGCGGGAGCGGTCGAGACCCAGTACTTC.

V is TRBV27 and J is TRBJ1-3, with TRBD1 identical over 7 bases. The germline V gene has CDR1 MNHEY and CDR2 SMNVEV (reference sequence). The CDR3 consists of 18 residues. V dropped 6 bases and J dropped 0; count of bases not matched to a gene: 14. The CDR3 DNA sequence: TGTGCCAGCAGACCCTCTACACGGGACAGCTACTCTGGAAACACCATATATTTT. Residues: CASRPSTRDSYSGNTIYF.

This clonotype was picked up many times. The chain combines TRBV7-3 with TRBJ2-1, with D possibly matching TRBD2 (6 bases). The CDR3 extends over 16 amino acids. Germline assignment: CDR1 SGHTA and CDR2 FQGTGA. Trimming removed 1 base from V and 5 bases from J, with 15 bases in between. CDR3 in DNA: TGTGCCAGCAGCTTAAGGGGCGGGGCCGCGGACAATGAGCAGTTCTTC. This codes for CASSLRGGAADNEQFF.

This clonotype turned up a few times. The rearrangement joins TRBV6-2 or TRBV6-3 to TRBJ1-1, with D possibly being TRBD1 (6 bases). The ends were cut back, 6 bases at V and 3 bases at J, with 11 bases in the middle. This CDR3 is built from 13 residues. The V gene's germline CDR1 is MNHEY and CDR2 SVGEGT. The CDR3: CASSREGDTEAFF. CDR3 DNA: TGTGCCAGCAGCCGGGAGGGGGACACTGAAGCTTTCTTT.

The chain has TRBV6-2 or TRBV6-3 and TRBJ2-5; 7 bases are a match to TRBD2. CDR3 length equals 20 residues. Germline V gene lookup returns CDR1 MNHEY and CDR2 SVGEGT. The V segment lost 0 bases and the J segment 4 bases; nucleotides outside the gene matches: 20. The CDR3 DNA is TGTGCCAGCAGTTACTCGAAAAGGGAGGCTAGCGGCCTCCCCGGAGAGACCCAGTACTTC. It encodes CASSYSKREASGLPGETQYF.

This clonotype was counted many times. The chain combines TRBV2 with TRBJ2-1; D uncertain. The CDR3 has 10 amino acids. The germline V gene has CDR1 SNHLY and CDR2 FYNNEI. Trimming removed 4 bases from V and 6 bases from J, with 1 base in between. In nucleotides, the CDR3 is TGTGCCAGCAGTGCCAATGAGCAGTTCTTC. Translation gives CASSANEQFF.

V and J are TRBV28 and TRBJ1-4; no definite D call. The CDR3 is 14 amino acids. In germline, CDR1 is MDHEN, CDR2 SYDVKM. Trimming left V 5 bases short and J 8 bases short, with 15 bases between. The CDR3 coding sequence is TGTGCCAGCAGTCCTCCCAGTCACATGGAAAAACTGTTTTTT. Translation gives CASSPPSHMEKLFF.

A few counts support this clonotype. The V gene is TRBV28, the J gene TRBJ1-4; weak D call: TRBD1 (5 bases). V lost 6 bases to trimming and J lost 1 base, with 12 bases between them. The CDR3 spans 15 residues. Germline V gene lookup returns CDR1 MDHEN and CDR2 SYDVKM. The CDR3 is CASRGTLLTNEKLFF. The CDR3 region has the DNA TGTGCCAGCAGAGGGACCTTATTAACTAATGAAAAACTGTTTTTT.

The chain couples TRBV7-2 to TRBJ2-2; either TRBD1 or TRBD2 may fit D (6 bases each). Germline CDR1 SGHTA, CDR2 FQGNSA. The CDR3 has 17 residues. V was clipped by 5 bases and J by 4 bases, with 20 bases between them. The chain's CDR3 is CASSVGLGGLGTGELFF. CDR3 DNA: TGTGCCAGCAGCGTAGGACTCGGGGGCTTGGGCACCGGGGAGCTGTTTTTT.

This clonotype has more than one count but fewer than ten. The chain links TRBV6-1 to TRBJ2-5, with unresolved D. Trimming shortened V by 3 bases and J by 3 bases, and 11 bases separated the two germline ends. The CDR3 length is 14 residues. Germline V gene sequence: CDR1 MNHNS, CDR2 SASEGT. CDR3 DNA: TGTGCCAGCAGTGATACGTTAGAAGAAGAGACCCAGTACTTC. Encoded protein: CASSDTLEEETQYF.

Points on this clonotype: The DNA is omitted, as the CDR3 cannot be located on it reliably, and the CDR3 follows TCRdb's listing. The J gene is TRBJ2-7, the V gene TRBV21-1; the listed D gene, TRBD1, was not tested against the DNA. TRBV21-1 is recorded as a pseudogene. The CDR3 sequence runs 15 residues, both termini included. The CDR3 sequence is CASSKVGLGAHEQYF.

CDR3 residues: CASSYSMAGWRTEAFF. Here the CDR3 DNA reads TGTGCCAGCAGTTACTCGATGGCAGGGTGGCGAACTGAAGCTTTCTTT. The V call is TRBV6-5, the J call TRBJ1-1, with D tentatively TRBD1 (5 bases). Trimming stripped 0 bases from V and 5 bases from J, with 16 bases between. There are 16 residues in the CDR3. Germline CDR1 is MNHEY and CDR2 is SVGAGI.

This clonotype was seen at least ten times. The rearrangement links TRBV3-1 to TRBJ2-1; D not certain. The CDR3 runs 11 residues. Looked up from germline, CDR1 is LGHDT and CDR2 is YNNKEL (reference sequence). Between the trimmed V and J ends, which lost 2 bases and 9 bases, there was a span of 5 bases. The CDR3 loop is CASSQSFEQFF. The CDR3 DNA reads TGTGCCAGCAGCCAAAGCTTTGAGCAGTTCTTC.

This clonotype was counted ten times or more. The CDR3: CASSYSGDRFNEKLFF. The CDR3 DNA reads as TGTGCCAGCAGTTACTCCGGGGACAGGTTTAATGAAAAACTGTTTTTT. The chain has TRBV6-2 or TRBV6-3 and TRBJ1-4; the match to TRBD1 covers 8 bases. This CDR3 has 16 amino acids. Unmatched junction bases numbered 4, after V lost 0 bases and J lost 4 bases. Germline V gives CDR1 MNHEY, CDR2 SVGEGT.